A selection of T cell receptor beta chains follows, all from one sample in a study of sequential checkpoint blockade in melanoma. Libraries were prepared by immunoSEQ multiplex PCR; TCRdb keeps only in-frame clonotypes and omits some of them. The data hold 15,000 or so clones, with about 55% observed a single time. The material sequenced was CD8+ T cells sorted from blood (inferred from file names), taken from a patient given nivolumab and ipilimumab in sequence. These receptors were obtained from a human donor with melanoma. CDR3s include the opening cysteine and the closing phenylalanine or tryptophan. Fields, in order: V gene, CDR3 length, CDR3 protein.

V gene: TRBV11-2; CDR3 length: 16; CDR3 protein: CASSLTPAGAGETQYF
V gene: TRBV2; CDR3 length: 15; CDR3 protein: CASSEERQFGDTQYF
V gene: TRBV29-1; CDR3 length: 15; CDR3 protein: CSVEALAQLGNEQFF
V gene: TRBV11-1; CDR3 length: 13; CDR3 protein: CASSPRDQETQYF
V gene: TRBV7-5; CDR3 length: 17; CDR3 protein: CVRSVFLGRTDSDTQYF
V gene: TRBV7-6; CDR3 length: 15; CDR3 protein: CASSLGSSGNYEQYF
V gene: TRBV5-4; CDR3 length: 12; CDR3 protein: CASSLPPGEAFF
V gene: TRBV1; CDR3 length: 16; CDR3 protein: CTSSQDPGINAPIQYF
V gene: TRBV28; CDR3 length: 18; CDR3 protein: CASSLWASGGEAKNIQYF
V gene: TRBV14; CDR3 length: 14; CDR3 protein: CASSEEGVWTEAFF
V gene: TRBV7-9; CDR3 length: 15; CDR3 protein: CASSSGIPNTGELFF
V gene: TRBV2; CDR3 length: 18; CDR3 protein: CASSSPWDPDRDTDTQYF
V gene: TRBV6-6; CDR3 length: 16; CDR3 protein: CASEDPDRGWTDTQYF
V gene: TRBV2; CDR3 length: 15; CDR3 protein: CASSPPSGGLYEQYF
V gene: TRBV10-3; CDR3 length: 16; CDR3 protein: CAISESGGLVAGELFF
V gene: TRBV5-5; CDR3 length: 14; CDR3 protein: CASSLAGEDYEQYF
V gene: TRBV25-1; CDR3 length: 14; CDR3 protein: CASSGPTGGGGYTF
V gene: TRBV4-1; CDR3 length: 14; CDR3 protein: CASSPGQGAYGYTF
V gene: TRBV9; CDR3 length: 15; CDR3 protein: CASSPSLALLYEQYF
V gene: TRBV27; CDR3 length: 16; CDR3 protein: CASSTLASDSYNEQFF
V gene: TRBV6-5; CDR3 length: 15; CDR3 protein: CASSYTTVSYNEQFF
V gene: TRBV28; CDR3 length: 15; CDR3 protein: CASSFSGFGSYEQYF